The 28 T cell receptor beta chains reported below all come from one sample, sequenced in a study. TCRdb called the 5' RACE reads again in MiXCR, with one record for every CDR3 protein. The sample lists approximately 60,000 distinct CDR3 sequences, 20% occurring once. Tregs were sorted as CD4+CD25+CD127-/low cells. The specimen was tumor-infiltrating Tregs sorted from the breast tumor. These receptor sequences come from a female donor with breast cancer.

This clonotype was seen a few times. CDR3 nucleotide sequence: TGTGCCAGCAGTTTATTCTACGAGCAGTACTTC. Amino acids: CASSLFYEQYF. The V gene is TRBV6-6, the J gene TRBJ2-7; D is unclear. Germline CDR1 MNHNY, CDR2 SVGAGI (reference sequence). V lost 4 bases to trimming and J lost 3 bases, with 4 bases between them. The CDR3 extends over 11 amino acids.

V and J are TRBV20-1 and TRBJ2-5; 10 bases are shared with TRBD2. Germline V CDR1 and CDR2: DFQATT, SNEGSKA (reference sequence). The CDR3 length is 14 residues. Unmatched junction bases numbered 4, after V lost 2 bases and J lost 4 bases. The CDR3 loop reads CSARTSGTRETQYF. CDR3 bases: TGCAGTGCTAGAACTAGCGGGACGAGAGAGACCCAGTACTTC.

Comments on this clonotype: A much larger clonotype is one base distant, so this may be a read error. J is TRBJ1-1 and V is TRBV9; perhaps TRBD1 as D (6 bases). The CDR3 is 15 residues long. Germline V gene data show CDR1 as SGDLS and CDR2 as YYNGEE. CDR3 residues: CASSPLTGVNTEACF. Written as DNA, the CDR3 is TGTGCCAGCAGCCCATTGACAGGCGTCAACACTGAAGCTTGCTTT.

This clonotype is medium-sized. The chain carries TRBV4-3 and TRBJ2-3, with 10 nucleotides matching TRBD2. With V trimmed by 1 base and J by 8 bases, 12 bases remained unmatched. Germline assignment: CDR1 LGHNA and CDR2 YSLEER. The CDR3 contains 17 residues. The DNA for the CDR3 is TGCGCCAGCAGCCAAGTGGATCGCAGCGGGGGGGCCGGTACGCAGTATTTT. It specifies CASSQVDRSGGAGTQYF.

This chain joins TRBV19 and TRBJ2-3; 12 positions match TRBD1. The CDR3 covers 15 residues. CDR1 is LNHDA and CDR2 is SQIVND in the germline V gene (reference sequence). V was clipped by 6 bases and J by 7 bases; unmatched bases: 8. CDR3: CASRLRDRGLNTQYF. CDR3 nucleotides: TGTGCCAGTAGGTTACGGGACAGGGGGCTAAATACGCAGTATTTT.

The chain recombines TRBV29-1 with TRBJ2-1; a weak D match, TRBD2 (5 bases). Germline V gene data show CDR1 as SQVTM and CDR2 as ANQGSEA. V was shortened by 6 bases and J by 6 bases, with 18 bases between the two germline ends. This CDR3 is 14 amino acids long. DNA for the CDR3: TGCAGCGTCGGGAATTCCTCTGGGTTCAATGAGCAGTTCTTC. Protein: CSVGNSSGFNEQFF.

As to this clonotype: A read error is likely, as this CDR3 ends without the conserved phenylalanine or tryptophan. The gene calls are TRBV7-2 and TRBJ2-7; 7 bases align to TRBD2. The V gene's germline CDR1 is SGHTA and CDR2 FQGNSA. The CDR3 contains 15 residues. Trimming at V came to 1 base and at J to 0 bases, leaving 3 bases not matched to a gene. CDR3 protein: CASSLVPGGSYEQYS. The CDR3 nucleotides read TGTGCCAGCAGCTTAGTTCCGGGAGGCTCCTACGAGCAGTACTCC.

This chain links TRBV24-1 with TRBJ2-1; 10 bases fit TRBD2. The length of the CDR3 is 14 residues. The germline V gene has CDR1 KGHDR and CDR2 SFDVKD. Germline trimming cut 4 bases from V and 9 bases from J; bases unmatched to any gene: 5. The CDR3 nucleotides are TGTGCCACCAGTGACGCAGCGGGAGGGATTGAGCAGTTCTTC. This codes for CATSDAAGGIEQFF.

A remark on this clonotype: A much larger clone sits a single nucleotide away, making a read error possible. V is TRBV7-9 and J is TRBJ1-3; maybe TRBD1 (5 bases). The CDR3 covers 14 residues. CDR1 is SEHNR and CDR2 is FQNEAQ in the germline V gene (reference sequence). CDR3 nucleotides: TGTGCCAGCCTTAAGGGACGGACTGGAGACACCATATATTTT. It translates to CASLKGRTGDTIYF.

This clonotype was seen at least ten times. The genes are TRBV7-3 and TRBJ2-1, with D hard to call. This CDR3 has 16 residues. CDR1 SGHTA and CDR2 FQGTGA come from the germline V gene. The ends were cut back, 1 base at V and 5 bases at J, with 15 bases in the middle. CDR3: CASSLSVGVGHNEQFF. The CDR3 region has the DNA TGTGCCAGCAGCTTAAGCGTCGGAGTCGGCCACAATGAGCAGTTCTTC.

This clonotype was seen a few times. The chain recombines TRBV5-1 with TRBJ1-1; TRBD1 agrees at 8 bases. Germline lookup yields CDR1 SGHRS and CDR2 YFSETQ. The CDR3 spans 12 residues. Trimming removed 4 bases from V and 7 bases from J; junction bases left unmatched: 3. CDR3 sequence reads: CASSTDRGEAFF. The CDR3, as DNA: TGCGCCAGCAGCACTGACAGGGGTGAAGCTTTCTTT.

The chain uses TRBV7-6 and TRBJ1-1; D is possibly TRBD1 (6 bases). The CDR3 is 13 amino acids. Germline lookup yields CDR1 SGHVS and CDR2 FNYEAQ. Trimming cost V 6 bases and J 4 bases, with 12 bases left between them. The CDR3 sequence: CASRGRGSTEAFF. In nucleotides, the CDR3 is TGTGCCAGCAGGGGGAGGGGGAGCACTGAAGCTTTCTTT.

Notes on this clonotype: The junction does not match germline at one end; this may be a read error. This chain connects TRBV5-1 to TRBJ2-1; D perhaps matches TRBD2 (6 bases). In germline, CDR1 is SGHRS, CDR2 YFSETQ. The CDR3 sequence is 16 residues long. The CDR3 here is CASRPTAGSSYNKQFF. CDR3 DNA: TGCGCCAGCAGACCAACAGCGGGCAGCTCCTACAATAAGCAGTTCTTC.

The chain recombines TRBV18 with TRBJ1-6, with D perhaps TRBD1 (5 bases). Per the germline V gene, CDR1 is KGHSH and CDR2 is LQKENI. The ends were cut back, 3 bases at V and 8 bases at J, with 14 bases in the middle. The CDR3 contains 15 residues. CDR3 residues: CASSPTTQGYSPLHF. The CDR3 nucleotides are TGTGCCAGCTCACCCACCACGCAGGGTTATTCACCCCTCCACTTT.

This clonotype was picked up many times. The J gene is TRBJ2-7, the V gene TRBV6-5; D remains ambiguous. Trimming cost V 4 bases and J 5 bases, with 15 bases left between them. The CDR3 is 14 amino acids. The germline gives CDR1 MNHEY, CDR2 SVGAGI. The chain's CDR3 is CASSFRAFEDEQYF. For the CDR3, the DNA is TGTGCCAGCAGTTTCCGGGCGTTCGAGGACGAGCAGTACTTC.

Concerning this clonotype: The junction shows a germline mismatch at one end, possibly a read error. V usage is TRBV20-1 and J usage is TRBJ2-7; 8 bases are a match to TRBD2. The V gene's germline CDR1 is DFQATT and CDR2 SNEGSKA (reference sequence). The CDR3 sequence is 13 residues long. The CDR3 DNA sequence: TGCAGTGCTAGTGCGGGAGGTCCCTACGGGCAGTACTTC. Amino acid sequence: CSASAGGPYGQYF.

This clonotype has only one observation. A much larger clone lies one base from this, so it may be a read error. This chain uses TRBV5-1 with TRBJ1-2; D gene uncertain. V gave up 10 bases and J gave up 0 bases, with 19 bases separating them. Germline CDR1 reads SGHRS; CDR2 reads YFSETQ. The CDR3 spans 15 residues. CDR3 region: CACTSDRYPNYGYTF. The CDR3 DNA is TGCGCCTGCACTTCGGACCGCTACCCTAACTATGGCTACACCTTC.

This clonotype was found a few times. The V and J genes are TRBV2 and TRBJ2-1; 10 nucleotides match TRBD2. The V segment lost 7 bases and the J segment 8 bases; nucleotides outside the gene matches: 14. CDR3 length: 16 residues. Germline V gene sequence: CDR1 SNHLY, CDR2 FYNNEI. Written as DNA, the CDR3 is TGTGCCAGCACTCCCCGGGCGGCTAGCGGGAGTCATGAGCAGTTCTTC. Residues: CASTPRAASGSHEQFF.

This clonotype appeared many times. The gene calls are TRBV21-1 and TRBJ1-2; the table gives TRBD1 as D, unverified against the DNA. TRBV21-1 is assigned pseudogene status. The CDR3 consists of 14 residues. The DNA of the CDR3 is TGTGCCAGCAGCGACGGGGGACAGCCCTATGGCTACACCTTC. It is translated as CASSDGGQPYGYTF.

In this sample, this clonotype turned up a few times. The V call is TRBV20-1, the J call TRBJ2-6, with a possible D match to TRBD2 (5 bases). CDR3 length: 15 amino acids. The germline gives CDR1 DFQATT, CDR2 SNEGSKA (reference sequence). V lost 0 bases and J lost 4, with 10 bases in between. CDR3 sequence reads: CSARDGADGANVLTF. CDR3 in DNA: TGCAGTGCTAGAGATGGAGCGGACGGGGCCAACGTCCTGACTTTC.

V is TRBV5-1 and J is TRBJ1-2, with 10 positions matching TRBD1. With V trimmed by 3 bases and J by 1 base, 0 bases remained unmatched. The CDR3 runs 14 residues. Looked up from germline, CDR1 is SGHRS and CDR2 is YFSETQ. In DNA form, the CDR3 reads TGCGCCAGCAGCTGGGACAGGGGTAACTATGGCTACACCTTC. Residues: CASSWDRGNYGYTF.

This clonotype was counted only a few times. The J gene is TRBJ1-2, the V gene TRBV6-1; D gene unclear. Germline CDR1 reads MNHNS; CDR2 reads SASEGT. The CDR3 extends over 12 amino acids. V dropped 3 bases and J dropped 3 bases, with 5 bases sitting between them. This chain's CDR3 is CASSDRYYGYTF. The CDR3 DNA is TGTGCCAGCAGTGACCGATACTATGGCTACACCTTC.

The rearrangement joins TRBV6-1 to TRBJ1-1; D remains ambiguous. Germline V gene lookup returns CDR1 MNHNS and CDR2 SASEGT. Trimming removed 7 bases from V and 3 bases from J, with 6 bases in between. The CDR3 loop spans 11 amino acids. The CDR3 loop is CASNIYTEAFF. The CDR3 region has the DNA TGTGCCAGCAATATCTACACTGAAGCTTTCTTT.

By share of the sample, this clonotype is medium-sized. The chain carries TRBV18 and TRBJ2-7; D is perhaps TRBD2 (6 bases). Germline CDR1 is KGHSH and CDR2 is LQKENI. Trimming cost V 2 bases and J 0 bases, with 11 bases left between them. The CDR3 consists of 15 residues. CDR3 DNA: TGTGCCAGCTCACCAAAGGGACTGTTCTCCTACGAGCAGTACTTC. It encodes CASSPKGLFSYEQYF.

This chain uses TRBV30 with TRBJ2-1; unclear D gene. The CDR3 totals 12 residues. The V end lost 1 base, the J end lost 8 bases, and 9 bases lay between the germline ends. Germline V lookup: CDR1 GTSNPN, CDR2 SVGIG (reference sequence). This CDR3 reads CAWSASFYEQFF. Here the CDR3 DNA reads TGTGCCTGGAGTGCAAGCTTTTATGAGCAGTTCTTC.

This clonotype appeared a few times. This rearrangement joins TRBV14 to TRBJ2-7, with 9 bases lining up with TRBD2. The V gene end was trimmed by 3 bases and the J gene end by 6 bases; junction bases not matched to a gene: 9. The CDR3 totals 15 residues. CDR1 SGHDN and CDR2 FVKESK come from the germline V gene. The CDR3: CASSHPRAGGGEQYF. The DNA for the CDR3 is TGTGCCAGCAGCCACCCGAGAGCGGGGGGTGGCGAGCAGTACTTC.

The V gene is TRBV29-1, the J gene TRBJ1-1, with D possibly being TRBD1 (5 bases). The germline CDR1 and CDR2 sequences are SQVTM and ANQGSEA. There are 12 residues in the CDR3. V shed 6 bases and J shed 10 bases, with 18 bases lying between them. CDR3 region: CSVARGWGRAFF. CDR3 nucleotide sequence: TGCAGCGTCGCCAGAGGTTGGGGCCGAGCTTTCTTT.

The chain couples TRBV6-4 to TRBJ1-5, with D perhaps matching TRBD1 (5 bases). The ends were cut back, 8 bases at V and 3 bases at J, with 11 bases in the middle. CDR1 is MRHNA and CDR2 is SNTAGT in the germline V gene. The CDR3 consists of 13 residues. CDR3 region: CASSPGPNQPQHF. The CDR3 DNA is TGTGCCAGCTCCCCGGGACCCAATCAGCCCCAGCATTTT.